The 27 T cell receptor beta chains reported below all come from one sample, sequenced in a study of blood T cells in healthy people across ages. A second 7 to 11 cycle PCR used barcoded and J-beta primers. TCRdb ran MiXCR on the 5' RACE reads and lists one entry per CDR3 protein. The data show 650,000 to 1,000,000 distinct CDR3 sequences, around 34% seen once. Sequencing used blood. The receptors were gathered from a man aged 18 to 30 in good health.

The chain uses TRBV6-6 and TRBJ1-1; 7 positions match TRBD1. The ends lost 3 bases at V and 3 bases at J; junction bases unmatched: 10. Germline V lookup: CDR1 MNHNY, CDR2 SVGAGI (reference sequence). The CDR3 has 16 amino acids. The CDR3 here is CASSYRQGWEDTEAFF. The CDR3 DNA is TGTGCCAGCAGTTATCGACAGGGCTGGGAGGACACTGAAGCTTTCTTT.

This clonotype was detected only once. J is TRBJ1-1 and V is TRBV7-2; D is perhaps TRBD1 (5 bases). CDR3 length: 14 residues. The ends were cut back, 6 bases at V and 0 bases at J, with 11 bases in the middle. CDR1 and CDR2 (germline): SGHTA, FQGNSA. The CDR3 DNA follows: TGTGCCAGCAGGGACTTACAGGTGAACACTGAAGCTTTCTTT. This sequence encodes CASRDLQVNTEAFF.

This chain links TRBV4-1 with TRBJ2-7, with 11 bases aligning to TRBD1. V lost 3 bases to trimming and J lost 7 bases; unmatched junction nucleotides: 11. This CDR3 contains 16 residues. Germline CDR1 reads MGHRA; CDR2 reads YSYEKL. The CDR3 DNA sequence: TGCGCCAGCAGCCACCAAGGACAGGGGGCGAACAATGAGCAGTACTTC. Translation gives CASSHQGQGANNEQYF.

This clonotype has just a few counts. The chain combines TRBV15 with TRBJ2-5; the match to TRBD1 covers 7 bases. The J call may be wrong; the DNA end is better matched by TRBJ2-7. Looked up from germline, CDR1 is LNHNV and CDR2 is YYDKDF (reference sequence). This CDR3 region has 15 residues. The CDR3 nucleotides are TGTGCCACCAGCCGAGGAAACAGGGGTACCTACGAGCAGTACTTC. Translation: CATSRGNRGTYEQYF.

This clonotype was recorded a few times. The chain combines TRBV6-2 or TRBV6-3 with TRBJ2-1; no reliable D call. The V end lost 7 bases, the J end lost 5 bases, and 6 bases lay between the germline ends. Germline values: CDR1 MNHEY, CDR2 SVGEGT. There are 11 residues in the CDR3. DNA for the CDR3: TGTGCCAGCACGACCGACAATGAGCAGTTCTTC. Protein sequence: CASTTDNEQFF.

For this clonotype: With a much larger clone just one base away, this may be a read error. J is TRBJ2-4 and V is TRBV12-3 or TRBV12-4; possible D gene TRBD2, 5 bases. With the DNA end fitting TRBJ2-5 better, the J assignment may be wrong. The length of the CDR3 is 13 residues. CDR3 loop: CASSVALMETQYF. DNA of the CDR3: TGTGCCAGCAGTGTAGCGCTGATGGAGACCCAGTACTTC.

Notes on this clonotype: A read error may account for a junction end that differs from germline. In DNA, the CDR3 is TGTGTCAGCAGTTGGGGGAGGGGGGAGGCGCAGCCCCAGCATTTT. It yields the protein CVSSWGRGEAQPQHF. The rearrangement uses TRBV12-3 or TRBV12-4 and TRBJ1-5; TRBD1 might be the D (6 bases). This CDR3 is built from 15 residues.

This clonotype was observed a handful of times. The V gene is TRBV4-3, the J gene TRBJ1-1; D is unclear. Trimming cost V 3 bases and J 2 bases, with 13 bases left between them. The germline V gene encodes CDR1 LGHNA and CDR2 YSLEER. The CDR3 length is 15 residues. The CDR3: CASSQYPSPNTEAFF. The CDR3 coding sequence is TGCGCCAGCAGCCAGTATCCCAGCCCAAACACTGAAGCTTTCTTT.

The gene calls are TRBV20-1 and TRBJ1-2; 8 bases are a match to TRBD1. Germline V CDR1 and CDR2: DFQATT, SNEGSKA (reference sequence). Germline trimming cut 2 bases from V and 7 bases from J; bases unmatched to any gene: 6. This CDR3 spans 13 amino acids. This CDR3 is CSARSGQGGGYTF. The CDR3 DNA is TGCAGTGCTAGAAGTGGACAGGGAGGTGGCTACACCTTC.

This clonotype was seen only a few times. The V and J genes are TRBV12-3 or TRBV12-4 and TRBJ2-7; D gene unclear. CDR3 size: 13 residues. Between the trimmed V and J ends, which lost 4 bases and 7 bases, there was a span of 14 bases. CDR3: CASSSIRLGEQYF. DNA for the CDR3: TGTGCCAGCAGTTCTATAAGACTGGGGGAGCAGTACTTC.

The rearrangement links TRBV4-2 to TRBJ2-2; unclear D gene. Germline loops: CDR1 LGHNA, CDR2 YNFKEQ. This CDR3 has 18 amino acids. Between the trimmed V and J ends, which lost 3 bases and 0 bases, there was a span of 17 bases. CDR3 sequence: CASSQDPLHSANTGELFF. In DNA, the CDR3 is TGTGCCAGCAGCCAGGATCCTCTCCACTCAGCGAACACCGGGGAGCTGTTTTTT.

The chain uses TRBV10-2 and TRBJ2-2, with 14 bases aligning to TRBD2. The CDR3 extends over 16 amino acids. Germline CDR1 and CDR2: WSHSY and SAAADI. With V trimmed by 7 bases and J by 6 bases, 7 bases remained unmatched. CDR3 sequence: CASKPGTSGGAGELFF. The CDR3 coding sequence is TGCGCCAGCAAACCCGGGACTAGCGGGGGTGCCGGGGAGCTGTTTTTT.

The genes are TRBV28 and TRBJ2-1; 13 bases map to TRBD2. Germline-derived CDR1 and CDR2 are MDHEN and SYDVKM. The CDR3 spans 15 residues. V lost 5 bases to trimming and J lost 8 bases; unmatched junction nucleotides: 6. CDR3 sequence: CASSPGLAGSYEQFF. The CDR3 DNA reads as TGTGCCAGCAGTCCGGGACTAGCGGGGTCATATGAGCAGTTCTTC. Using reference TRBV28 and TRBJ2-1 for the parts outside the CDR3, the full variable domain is DVKVTQSSRYLVKRTGEKVFLECVQDMDHENMFWYRQDPGLGLRLIYFSYDVKMKEKGDIPEGYSVSREKKERFSLILESASTNQTSMYLCASSPGLAGSYEQFFGPGTRLTVL.

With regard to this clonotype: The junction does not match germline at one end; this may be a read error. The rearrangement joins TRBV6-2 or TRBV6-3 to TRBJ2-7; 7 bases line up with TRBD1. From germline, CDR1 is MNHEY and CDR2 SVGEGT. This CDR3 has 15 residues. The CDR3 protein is CASRYSTGHSYEQYF. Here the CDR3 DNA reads TGTGCCAGCAGATACTCGACAGGGCACTCCTACGAGCAGTACTTC.

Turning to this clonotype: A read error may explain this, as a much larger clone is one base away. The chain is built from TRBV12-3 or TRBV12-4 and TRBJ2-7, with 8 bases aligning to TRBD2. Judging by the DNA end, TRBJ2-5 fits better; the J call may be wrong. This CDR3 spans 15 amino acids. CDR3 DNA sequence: TGTGCCAGCAGTCTAGGACTAGCTCTGGCGGAGACCCAGTACTTC. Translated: CASSLGLALAETQYF.

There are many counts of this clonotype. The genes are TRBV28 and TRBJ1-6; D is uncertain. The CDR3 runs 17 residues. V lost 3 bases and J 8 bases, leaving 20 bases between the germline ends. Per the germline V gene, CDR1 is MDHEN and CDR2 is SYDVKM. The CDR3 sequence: CASSLARWGKSDSPLHF. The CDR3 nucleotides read TGTGCCAGCAGTTTGGCCAGGTGGGGAAAATCGGATTCACCCCTCCACTTT.

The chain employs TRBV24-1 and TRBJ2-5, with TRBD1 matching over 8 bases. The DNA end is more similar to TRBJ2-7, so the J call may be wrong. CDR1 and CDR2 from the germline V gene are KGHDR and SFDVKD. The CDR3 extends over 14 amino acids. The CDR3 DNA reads TGTGCCACCAGTCAACGGGACAGGCCCTACGAGCAGTACTTC. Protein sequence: CATSQRDRPYEQYF.

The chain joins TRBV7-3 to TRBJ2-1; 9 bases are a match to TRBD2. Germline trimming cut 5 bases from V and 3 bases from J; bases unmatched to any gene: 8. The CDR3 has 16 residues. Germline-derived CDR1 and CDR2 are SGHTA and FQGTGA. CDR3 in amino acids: CASSRASGDLYNEQFF. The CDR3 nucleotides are TGTGCCAGCAGCCGTGCTAGCGGGGATCTCTACAATGAGCAGTTCTTC.

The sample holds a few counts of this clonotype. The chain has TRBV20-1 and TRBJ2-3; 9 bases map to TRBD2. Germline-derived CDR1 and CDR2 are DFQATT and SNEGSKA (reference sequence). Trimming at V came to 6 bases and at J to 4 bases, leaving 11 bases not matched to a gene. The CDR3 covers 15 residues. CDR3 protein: CSAIVASGVSDTQYF. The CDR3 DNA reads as TGCAGTGCGATAGTGGCTAGCGGGGTATCAGATACGCAGTATTTT.

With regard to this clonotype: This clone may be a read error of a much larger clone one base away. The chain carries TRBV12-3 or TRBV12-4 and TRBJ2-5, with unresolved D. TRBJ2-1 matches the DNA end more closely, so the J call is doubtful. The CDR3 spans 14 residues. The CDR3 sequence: CASSLEEIQETQFF. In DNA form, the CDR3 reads TGTGCCAGCAGTTTAGAGGAGATCCAAGAGACCCAGTTCTTC.

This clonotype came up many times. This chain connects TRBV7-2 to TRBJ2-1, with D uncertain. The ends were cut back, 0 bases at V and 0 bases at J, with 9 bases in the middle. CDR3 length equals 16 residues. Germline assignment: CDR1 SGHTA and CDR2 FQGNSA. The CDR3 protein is CASSLAGQSSYNEQFF. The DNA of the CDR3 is TGTGCCAGCAGCTTAGCTGGGCAGAGCTCCTACAATGAGCAGTTCTTC. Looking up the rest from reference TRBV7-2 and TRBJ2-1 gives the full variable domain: GAGVSQSPSNKVTEKGKDVELRCDPISGHTALYWYRQSLGQGLEFLIYFQGNSAPDKSGLPSDRFSAERTGGSVSTLTIQRTQQEDSAVYLCASSLAGQSSYNEQFFGPGTRLTVL.

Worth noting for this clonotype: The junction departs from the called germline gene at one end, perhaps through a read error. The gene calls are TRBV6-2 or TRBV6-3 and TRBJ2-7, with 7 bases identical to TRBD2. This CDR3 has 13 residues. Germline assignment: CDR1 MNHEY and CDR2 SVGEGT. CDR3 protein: CANSPGGSYEQYF. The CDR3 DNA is TGTGCCAACAGTCCGGGAGGTTCCTACGAGCAGTACTTC.

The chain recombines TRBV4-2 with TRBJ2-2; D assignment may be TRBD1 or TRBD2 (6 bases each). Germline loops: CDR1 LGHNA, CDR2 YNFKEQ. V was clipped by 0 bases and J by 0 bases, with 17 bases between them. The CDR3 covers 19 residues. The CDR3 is CASSQDYWGDMSNTGELFF. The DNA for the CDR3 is TGTGCCAGCAGCCAAGATTATTGGGGGGACATGTCGAACACCGGGGAGCTGTTTTTT.

The CDR3: CASSYRGTGAYGYTF. The CDR3 DNA follows: TGTGCCAGCAGTTACAGAGGGACAGGGGCATATGGCTACACCTTC. J is TRBJ1-2 and V is TRBV6-5; 10 bases fit TRBD1. V dropped 2 bases and J dropped 5; count of bases not matched to a gene: 5. Germline loops: CDR1 MNHEY, CDR2 SVGAGI. The CDR3 sequence is 15 residues long.

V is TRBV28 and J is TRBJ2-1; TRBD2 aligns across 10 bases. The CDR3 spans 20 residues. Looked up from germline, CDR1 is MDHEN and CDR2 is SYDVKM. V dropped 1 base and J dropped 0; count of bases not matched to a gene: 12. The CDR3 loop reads CASSLSPRELAGSSYNEQFF. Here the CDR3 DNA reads TGTGCCAGCAGTTTATCCCCCCGGGAACTAGCGGGAAGCTCCTACAATGAGCAGTTCTTC.

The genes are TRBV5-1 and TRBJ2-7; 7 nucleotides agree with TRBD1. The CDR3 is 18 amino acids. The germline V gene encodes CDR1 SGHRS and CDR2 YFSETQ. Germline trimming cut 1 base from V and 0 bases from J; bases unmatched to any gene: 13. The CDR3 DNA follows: TGCGCCAGCAGCTTGAACACCTTTTGGACAGGAAACTCCTACGAGCAGTACTTC. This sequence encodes CASSLNTFWTGNSYEQYF.

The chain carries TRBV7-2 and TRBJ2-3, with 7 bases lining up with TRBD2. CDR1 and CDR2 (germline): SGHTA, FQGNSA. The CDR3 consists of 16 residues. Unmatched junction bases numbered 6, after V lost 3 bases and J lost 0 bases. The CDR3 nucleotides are TGTGCCAGCAGCTTTAGCAATAGCGGGAGCACAGATACGCAGTATTTT. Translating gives CASSFSNSGSTDTQYF.